The clone carrying this T cell receptor beta chain turned up a few times. The antigen is unknown. Germline is not matched at one junction end, which may reflect a read error. Germline V gene data show CDR1 as SGDLS and CDR2 as YYNGEE. The CDR3 contains 12 residues. The authors prepared the TCRbeta library with unique molecular identifiers. TCRdb reprocessed the PCR reads with MiXCR, giving one entry per CDR3 protein. This sample has 700,000 to 950,000 distinct CDR3 sequences; roughly 16% occur once, and the top ten carry under 6%. These data are taken from a study of T-cell reconstitution after alpha-beta-depleted transplantation in children. Study results and limitations: Several hundred expanded graft clones reportedly were the source of alpha-beta T cells about two months after transplant. Hyperexpanded clones declined; after one year, newly produced T cells mostly supplied diversity.

The chain carries TRBV9 and TRBJ1-1; D not resolved. The source material was PBMCs, mostly from graft donor cells, sampled 360 days after TCRalphabeta/CD19-depleted stem cell transplant. This clonotype originated in a male patient younger than 18 who had a stem cell transplant for acute lymphoblastic leukemia, so the T cells may come from the graft donor. CDR3: CASSVGAAEAFF. CDR3 coding DNA: TGTGCCAGCAGCGTAGGTGCCGCTGAGGCTTTCTTT.